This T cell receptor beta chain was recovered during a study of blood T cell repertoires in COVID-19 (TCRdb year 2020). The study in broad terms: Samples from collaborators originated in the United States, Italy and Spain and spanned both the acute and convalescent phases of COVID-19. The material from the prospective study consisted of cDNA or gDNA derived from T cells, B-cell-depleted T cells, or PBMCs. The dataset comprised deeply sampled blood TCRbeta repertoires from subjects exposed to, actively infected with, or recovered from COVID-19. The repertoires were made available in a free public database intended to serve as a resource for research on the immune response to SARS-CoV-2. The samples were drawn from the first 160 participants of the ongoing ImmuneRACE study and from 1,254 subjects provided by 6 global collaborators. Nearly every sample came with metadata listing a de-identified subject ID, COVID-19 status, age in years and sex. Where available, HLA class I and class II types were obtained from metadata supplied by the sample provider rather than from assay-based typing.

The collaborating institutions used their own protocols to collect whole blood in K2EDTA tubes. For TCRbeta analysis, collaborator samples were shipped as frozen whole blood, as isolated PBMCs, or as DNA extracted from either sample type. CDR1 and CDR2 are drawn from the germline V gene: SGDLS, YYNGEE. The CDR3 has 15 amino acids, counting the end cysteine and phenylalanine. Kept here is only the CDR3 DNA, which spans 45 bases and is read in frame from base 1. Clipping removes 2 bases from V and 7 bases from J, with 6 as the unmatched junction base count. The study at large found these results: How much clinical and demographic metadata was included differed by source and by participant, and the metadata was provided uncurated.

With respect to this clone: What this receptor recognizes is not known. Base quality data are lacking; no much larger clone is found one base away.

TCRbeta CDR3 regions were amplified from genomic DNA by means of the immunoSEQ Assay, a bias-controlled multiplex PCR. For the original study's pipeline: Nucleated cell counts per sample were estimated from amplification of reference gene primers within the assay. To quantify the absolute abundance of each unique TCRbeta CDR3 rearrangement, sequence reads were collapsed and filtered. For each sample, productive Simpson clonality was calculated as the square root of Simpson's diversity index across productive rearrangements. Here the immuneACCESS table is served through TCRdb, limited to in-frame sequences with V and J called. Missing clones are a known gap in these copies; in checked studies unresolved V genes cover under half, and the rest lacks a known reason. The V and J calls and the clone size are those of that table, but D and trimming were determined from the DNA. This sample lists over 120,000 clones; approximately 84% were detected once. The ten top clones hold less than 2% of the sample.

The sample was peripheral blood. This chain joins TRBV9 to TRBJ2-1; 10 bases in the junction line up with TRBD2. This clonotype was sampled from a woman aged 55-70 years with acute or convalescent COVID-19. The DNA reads TGTGCCAGCAGCGTGGTGACTAGCGGGTCTAATGAGCAGTTCTTC. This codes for CASSVVTSGSNEQFF.